This T cell receptor beta chain was recorded in a study of OX40 agonist ivuxolimab in advanced cancers. Study-wide background: Dosing consisted of intravenous ivuxolimab at 0.01 to 10 mg/kg every 2 weeks. Under the entry rules, prior anti-PD-1, anti-PD-L1 or anti-CTLA-4 therapy was allowed, and around 40% had some. Study-wide findings and caveats: CD8+ T cells averaged more expanded clones than CD4+.

As for this clone: Its antigen is not known.

Data came from immunoSEQ multiplex PCR; TCRdb stores just in-frame clones and leaves some out. The profile covers roughly 120,000 clones, with 85% to 90% appearing a single time and around 0.55% taken by the ten largest. CDR3 length: 16 residues. The V end lost 4 bases, the J end lost 1 base, and 16 bases lay between the germline ends. The V gene's germline CDR1 is SGDLS and CDR2 YYNGEE. The sample consisted of CD4+ or CD8+ T cells sorted from blood, taken in a trial of the OX40 agonist ivuxolimab. J is TRBJ2-3 and V is TRBV9, with unresolved D. The sequence derives from an adult with an advanced solid tumor such as melanoma, head and neck, liver or kidney cancer. The CDR3 DNA follows: TGTGCCAGCAGCCTCCGGGTCCTATGGGGCACAGATACGCAGTATTTT. The encoded protein is CASSLRVLWGTDTQYF.